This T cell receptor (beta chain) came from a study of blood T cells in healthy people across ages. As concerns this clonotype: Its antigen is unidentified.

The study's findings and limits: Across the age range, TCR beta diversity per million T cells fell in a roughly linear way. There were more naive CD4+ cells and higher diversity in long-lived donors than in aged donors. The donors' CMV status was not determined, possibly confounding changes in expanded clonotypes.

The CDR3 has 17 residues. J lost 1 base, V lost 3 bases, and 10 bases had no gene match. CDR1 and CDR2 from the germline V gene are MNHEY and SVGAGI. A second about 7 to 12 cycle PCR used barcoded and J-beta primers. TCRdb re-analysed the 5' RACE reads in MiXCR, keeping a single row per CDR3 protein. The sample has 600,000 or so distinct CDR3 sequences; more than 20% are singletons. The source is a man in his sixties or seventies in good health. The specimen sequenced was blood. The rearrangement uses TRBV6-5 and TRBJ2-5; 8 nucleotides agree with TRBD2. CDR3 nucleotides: TGTGCCAGCAGTTATGGAGGGCTAGCGGGCCTCCAAGAGACCCAGTACTTC. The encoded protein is CASSYGGLAGLQETQYF.